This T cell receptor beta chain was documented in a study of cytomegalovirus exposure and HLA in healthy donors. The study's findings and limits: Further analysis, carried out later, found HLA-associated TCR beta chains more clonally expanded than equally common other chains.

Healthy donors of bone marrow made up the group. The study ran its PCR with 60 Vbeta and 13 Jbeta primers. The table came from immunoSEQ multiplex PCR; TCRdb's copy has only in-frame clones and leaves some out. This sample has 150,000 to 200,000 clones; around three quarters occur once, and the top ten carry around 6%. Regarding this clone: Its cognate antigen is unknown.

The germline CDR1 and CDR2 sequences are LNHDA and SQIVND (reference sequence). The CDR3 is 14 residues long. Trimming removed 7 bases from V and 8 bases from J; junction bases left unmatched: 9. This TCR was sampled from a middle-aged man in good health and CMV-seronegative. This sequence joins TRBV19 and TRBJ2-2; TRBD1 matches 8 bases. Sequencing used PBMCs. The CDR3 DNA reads TGTGCCAGTAATAAACCGAACAGGGGGGGGGAGCTGTTTTTT. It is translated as CASNKPNRGGELFF.